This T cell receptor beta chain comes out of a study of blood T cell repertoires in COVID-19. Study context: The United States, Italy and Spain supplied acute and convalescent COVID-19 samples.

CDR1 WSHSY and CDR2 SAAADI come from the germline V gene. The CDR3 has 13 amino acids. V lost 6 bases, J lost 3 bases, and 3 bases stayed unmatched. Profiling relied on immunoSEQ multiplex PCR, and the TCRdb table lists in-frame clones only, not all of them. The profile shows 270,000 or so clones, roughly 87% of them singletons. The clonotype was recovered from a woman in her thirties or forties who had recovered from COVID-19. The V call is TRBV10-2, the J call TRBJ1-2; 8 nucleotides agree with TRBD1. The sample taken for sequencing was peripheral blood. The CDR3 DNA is TGCGCCAGCAGACTACAGGGGGACTATGGCTACACCTTC. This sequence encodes CASRLQGDYGYTF.